This is a list of T cell receptor beta chains from one sample in a study of T cell repertoires in cytomegalovirus infection. TCRdb fed the reads into MiXCR, producing one record per CDR3 protein. The table includes 380,000 or so distinct CDR3 sequences, about 35% detected once. These receptors lack a known antigen. Sequenced material: cultured PBMCs, taken from culture after CMV antigen stimulation. The origin of the receptors is a human donor in good health (CMV status not recorded). Some clones in this sample may be carry-over from other donors' samples. Both conserved end residues are part of each CDR3. Each record gives: J gene, D gene, V gene, CDR3 protein. The D gene is left open where the match is weak.

>TRBJ2-1|TRBD2|TRBV7-2
CASSWGGTSGRGNEQFF
>TRBJ2-1|NA|TRBV6-5
CASSYFNEQFF
>TRBJ2-2|NA|TRBV27
CASSAPVGVTSHGELFF
>TRBJ2-7|NA|TRBV11-1
CASSFSPSELWQYF
>TRBJ2-5|NA|TRBV18
CASSRGSEETQYF
>TRBJ1-2|NA|TRBV19
CASTPDTNYGYTF
>TRBJ2-5|TRBD2|TRBV6-2/TRBV6-3
CASSRGWTSEGETQYF
>TRBJ1-5|NA|TRBV6-5
CACSSGQGRTHRQPQHF
>TRBJ1-1|TRBD1|TRBV6-2/TRBV6-3
CASIPPRGLGNTEAFF
>TRBJ1-4|NA|TRBV7-8
CASSSHPREKLFF
>TRBJ2-1|TRBD1|TRBV7-8
CASSPGDRPYNEQFF
>TRBJ1-5|TRBD1|TRBV19
CASSVTGGTQPQHF
>TRBJ1-5|NA|TRBV7-8
CASSLQSNQPQHF
>TRBJ2-7|NA|TRBV28
CASSLLSLALFYEQYF
>TRBJ1-6|NA|TRBV18
CASSLRLVSPLHF